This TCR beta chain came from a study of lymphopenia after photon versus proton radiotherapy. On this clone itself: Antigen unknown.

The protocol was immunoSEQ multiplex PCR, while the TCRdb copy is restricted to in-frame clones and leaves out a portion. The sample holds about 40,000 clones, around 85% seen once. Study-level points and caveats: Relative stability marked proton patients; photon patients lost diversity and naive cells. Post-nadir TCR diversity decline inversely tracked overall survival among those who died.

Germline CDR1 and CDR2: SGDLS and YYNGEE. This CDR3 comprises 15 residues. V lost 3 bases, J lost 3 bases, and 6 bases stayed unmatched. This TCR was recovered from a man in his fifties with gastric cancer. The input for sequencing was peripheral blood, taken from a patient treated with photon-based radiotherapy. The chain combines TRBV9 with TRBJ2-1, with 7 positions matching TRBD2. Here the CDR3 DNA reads TGTGCCAGCAGCGCTCGGGAGGCCGGCTACAATGAGCAGTTCTTC. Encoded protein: CASSAREAGYNEQFF.